The rows below give T cell receptor beta chains drawn from one sample of a study of blood T cell repertoires in COVID-19. Generated by immunoSEQ multiplex PCR, the TCRdb table keeps only in-frame clones and is missing some. In the table there are roughly 130,000 clones, 70% to 85% of which are singletons. The source material was peripheral blood. The source of these receptors is a woman between 65 and 79 years old with acute or convalescent COVID-19. Each CDR3 is given with its conserved first and last residue. A D gene is named only where the DNA matches it firmly. Expanded clones get a size class; other rows say once, few or many, or leave the size out.

clone_size	j_call	d_call	v_call	cdr3_nt	cdr3_aa
-	TRBJ2-3	-	TRBV29-1	TGCAGCGTTGAAGGGACTACAGATACGCAGTATTTT	CSVEGTTDTQYF
-	TRBJ1-1	-	TRBV27	TGTGCCAGCGGGAAACAGGGACGGAACACTGAAGCTTTCTTT	CASGKQGRNTEAFF
-	TRBJ1-5	-	TRBV6-5	TGTGCCAGCTCTTTAGGGGGGGGACGACATTTT	CASSLGGGRHF
-	TRBJ2-5	-	TRBV11-3	TGTGCCAGCAGCCCCAGGAAGACCCAGTACTTC	CASSPRKTQYF
-	TRBJ1-2	TRBD1	TRBV5-6	TGTGCCAGCAGCCCCGGGACAGGCCACTATGGCTACACCTTC	CASSPGTGHYGYTF
-	TRBJ1-1	TRBD1	TRBV27	TGTGCCAGCAGTTTAAGGGGGCAGGCGAACACTGAAGCTTTCTTT	CASSLRGQANTEAFF
-	TRBJ1-2	-	TRBV21-1	TGTGCCAGCAGCAACCGGGACAGGGGGCATGGTGGCTACACCTTC	CASSNRDRGHGGYTF
few	TRBJ2-7	TRBD1	TRBV5-1	TGCGCCAGCAGCTTGGCCGGGACAGGGCCCTACGAGCAGTACTTC	CASSLAGTGPYEQYF
-	TRBJ1-6	TRBD1	TRBV20-1	TGCAGTGCTAGTATCGGACAGGGAAATTCACCCCTCCACTTT	CSASIGQGNSPLHF
-	TRBJ2-1	-	TRBV7-9	TGTGCCAGCAGCCCACGGGGGACCACCCCGACCTACAATGAGCAGTTCTTC	CASSPRGTTPTYNEQFF
-	TRBJ2-1	TRBD2	TRBV7-2	TGTGCCAGCAGCTCGGGACTAGCGGCATACAATGAGCAGTTCTTC	CASSSGLAAYNEQFF
-	TRBJ1-6	TRBD1	TRBV6-5	TGTGCCACCTCCAGGGGGACCAATTCACCCCTCCACTTT	CATSRGTNSPLHF
once	TRBJ2-7	-	TRBV5-6	TGTGCCAGCAGCTTGGATCTAGCGCGCGAGCAGTACTTC	CASSLDLAREQYF
-	TRBJ2-3	TRBD2	TRBV7-2	TGTGCCAGCAGCACGGGACTAGCGCCAGATACGCAGTATTTT	CASSTGLAPDTQYF
-	TRBJ2-2	-	TRBV18	TGTGCCAGCTCACCTCAGAACACCGGGGAGCTGTTTTTT	CASSPQNTGELFF
-	TRBJ2-1	-	TRBV5-6	TGTGCCAGCAGCTGGGCCGGGGGCTACAATGAGCAGTTCTTC	CASSWAGGYNEQFF
-	TRBJ2-1	-	TRBV2	TGTGCCAGCAGGGCTGATGTCGCCTCTTACAATGAGCAGTTCTTC	CASRADVASYNEQFF
-	TRBJ2-6	-	TRBV3-1/TRBV3-2	TGTGCCAGCAGCCCCCAGGGTCCTGGGGCCAACGTCCTGACTTTC	CASSPQGPGANVLTF
-	TRBJ2-3	TRBD2	TRBV15	TGTGCCACCAGCAGCTTAACTAGCGGCTACACAGATACGCAGTATTTT	CATSSLTSGYTDTQYF
-	TRBJ2-1	TRBD2	TRBV5-4	TGTGCCAGCAGCTTCGGGACTAGCCCCCACAATGAGCAGTTCTTC	CASSFGTSPHNEQFF
-	TRBJ1-1	-	TRBV4-3	TGCGCCAGCAGCCAAGATCGAGGGTGGGAAGCTTTCTTT	CASSQDRGWEAFF
-	TRBJ1-1	-	TRBV4-3	TGCGCCAGCAGCCCACAGGGAGGGGGTAACACTGAAGCTTTCTTT	CASSPQGGGNTEAFF
few	TRBJ1-1	TRBD1	TRBV19	TGTGCCAGTAGCTTGGGCGGGACAGGCGCTACTGAAGCTTTCTTT	CASSLGGTGATEAFF
-	TRBJ1-1	TRBD1	TRBV7-2	TGTGCCAGCAGTCCAGGGACAGCGAACACTGAAGCTTTCTTT	CASSPGTANTEAFF
-	TRBJ1-2	TRBD1	TRBV10-3	TGTGCCATCAGGCGGACAGGAATAAACTATGGCTACACCTTC	CAIRRTGINYGYTF
-	TRBJ2-3	-	TRBV7-2	TGTGCCAGCAGCTTATACCGGGGGGATACGCAGTATTTT	CASSLYRGDTQYF
-	TRBJ1-1	TRBD1	TRBV4-3	TGCGCCAGCAGCCAAGAAAGGACAGGGGGCTTAACTGAAGCTTTCTTT	CASSQERTGGLTEAFF
-	TRBJ1-2	TRBD1	TRBV7-2	TGTGCCAGCAGCCAAGACAGGGTAGGGGGCTACACCTTC	CASSQDRVGGYTF
-	TRBJ2-5	TRBD2	TRBV11-2	TGTGCGTCAACTAGCGGGGGTTTAGAGACCCAGTACTTC	CASTSGGLETQYF
-	TRBJ1-5	-	TRBV3-1/TRBV3-2	TGTGCCAGCAGCCAAGGTTACAATCAGCCCCAGCATTTT	CASSQGYNQPQHF
-	TRBJ1-4	-	TRBV2	TGTGCCAGCAGTGAAGGGGGGCGTACTAATGAAAAACTGTTTTTT	CASSEGGRTNEKLFF
-	TRBJ2-3	TRBD1	TRBV12-5	TGTGCTAGTGGTTTGGGACAGGGAAACACAGATACGCAGTATTTT	CASGLGQGNTDTQYF
-	TRBJ2-3	TRBD1	TRBV5-1	TGCGCCAGCAGCTTGGGACAGGGAATCACAGATACGCAGTATTTT	CASSLGQGITDTQYF
-	TRBJ2-1	TRBD2	TRBV5-5	TGTGCCAGCAGCTTGGGCGGGGGGATCTCCTACAATGAGCAGTTCTTC	CASSLGGGISYNEQFF
-	TRBJ1-6	-	TRBV18	TGTGCCAGCTCAAAGGGGGACAATTCACCCCTCCACTTT	CASSKGDNSPLHF
-	TRBJ1-1	-	TRBV2	TGTGCCAGCAGTGAATCAGGTTGGGAGTACACTGAAGCTTTCTTT	CASSESGWEYTEAFF
few	TRBJ1-2	-	TRBV9	-	CASSVATGTTLQSF
-	TRBJ1-1	TRBD1	TRBV14	TGTGCCAGCAGCCGGGGACAGGGACGCACTGAAGCTTTCTTT	CASSRGQGRTEAFF
-	TRBJ2-7	-	TRBV11-2	TGTGCCAGCAGCTTAGGAGGAGGAGCCTACGAGCAGTACTTC	CASSLGGGAYEQYF
-	TRBJ2-2	-	TRBV5-4	TGTGCCAGCAGCTTAGGACAGTCGAACACCGGGGAGCTGTTTTTT	CASSLGQSNTGELFF
-	TRBJ1-4	TRBD1	TRBV30	TGTGCCTGGAGTGCAGGACAGGTGAATGAAAAACTGTTTTTT	CAWSAGQVNEKLFF
few	TRBJ1-6	-	TRBV6-5	TGTGCCAGCATGTTTTGGGCTCTAAATTCACCCCTCCACTTT	CASMFWALNSPLHF
-	TRBJ2-1	-	TRBV2	TGTGCCAGCAGTGAATGGGCACCCCCTCCAGGGGAGCAGTTCTTC	CASSEWAPPPGEQFF